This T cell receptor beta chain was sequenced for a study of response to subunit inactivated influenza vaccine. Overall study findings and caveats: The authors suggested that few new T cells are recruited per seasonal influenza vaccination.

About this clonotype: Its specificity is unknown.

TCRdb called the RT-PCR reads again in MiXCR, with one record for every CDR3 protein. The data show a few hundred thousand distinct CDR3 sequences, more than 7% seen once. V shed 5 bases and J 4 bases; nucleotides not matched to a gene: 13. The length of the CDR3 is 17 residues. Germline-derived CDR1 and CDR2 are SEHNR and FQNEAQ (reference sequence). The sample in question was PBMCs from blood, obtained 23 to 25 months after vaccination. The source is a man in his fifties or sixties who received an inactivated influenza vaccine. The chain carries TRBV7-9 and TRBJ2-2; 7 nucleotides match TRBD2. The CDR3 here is CASSSSAGVQGTGELFF. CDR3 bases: TGTGCCAGCAGCAGCAGTGCGGGGGTCCAAGGCACCGGGGAGCTGTTTTTT.